The clone carrying this TCR beta chain appeared many times. What it binds is unknown. The entry originates in a study of T cells after yellow fever vaccination. Notes on the study in general: Subsequent booster samples again held most clones from primary vaccination (less than 98% CD4, about 85% CD8). When the response was secondary, it was weaker but reached its peak faster, day 5 versus 15. A minor fraction of clonotypes spanned both CD4 and CD8 compartments.

CDR1 and CDR2 from the germline V gene are LGHDT and YNNKEL (reference sequence). The CDR3 is 15 amino acids. The V and J ends lost 1 base and 2 bases respectively, with 8 bases between them. Template switching by 5'RACE produced TCR cDNA, adding a universal primer site and UMIs. TCRdb passed the 5' RACE reads through MiXCR, listing each CDR3 protein once. Of some 220,000 distinct CDR3 sequences in the sample, 3.2% were seen once. This receptor was identified in a man aged 18 to 30 who received the YFV17D yellow fever vaccine. The sequencing here drew on CD4+ T cells sorted from PBMCs, taken 10 days after the yellow fever booster vaccination. This sequence joins TRBV3-1 and TRBJ2-2; D ambiguous. The CDR3 region is CASSQGSINTGELFF. In DNA, the CDR3 is TGTGCCAGCAGCCAAGGTTCTATTAACACCGGGGAGCTGTTTTTT.